The 6 T cell receptor beta chains below all came from one sample that was sequenced in a study of neurological immune-mediated disorders. TCRdb processed the 5' RACE reads anew with MiXCR; each CDR3 protein has one entry. The sample records about 28,000 distinct CDR3 sequences, around an eighth being singletons. Sample: PBMCs. These receptor sequences come from a woman in her sixties in good health.

In its sample, this clonotype was seen many times. The junction shows a germline mismatch at one end, possibly a read error. This chain links TRBV6-6 with TRBJ2-3, with 8 bases fitting TRBD2. The CDR3 runs 16 residues. Germline CDR1 is MNHNY and CDR2 is SVGAGI (reference sequence). This chain's CDR3 is CASSHSSGGGQDTQYF. Written as DNA, the CDR3 is TGTGCCAGCAGTCACTCTTCGGGGGGGGGGCAGGATACGCAGTATTTT.

This clonotype was picked up many times. The chain recombines TRBV28 with TRBJ2-7; tentatively, D is TRBD2 (6 bases). Trimming removed 2 bases at V and 10 bases at J, with 12 bases between. Per the germline V gene, CDR1 is MDHEN and CDR2 is SYDVKM. CDR3 size: 12 residues. CDR3 in amino acids: CASSLREDKQYF. The CDR3 DNA sequence: TGTGCCAGCAGTTTAAGGGAGGACAAACAGTACTTC.

This clonotype was seen repeatedly, ten times or more. V gene TRBV6-1 combines with J gene TRBJ2-3, with D unresolved. With 1 base removed from V and 1 base from J, the gap between germline ends came to 12 bases. The CDR3 totals 16 residues. The germline gives CDR1 MNHNS, CDR2 SASEGT. CDR3 DNA sequence: TGTGCCAGCAGTGAAGTAAAAGGGTCGGGCACAGATACGCAGTATTTT. It translates to CASSEVKGSGTDTQYF.

This clonotype showed up just a few times. A much larger clone differs from this one at a single base, so this may be a read error. The gene calls are TRBV7-2 and TRBJ1-2; D remains ambiguous. The CDR3 runs 13 residues. Germline V lookup: CDR1 SGHTA, CDR2 FQGNSA. The DNA for the CDR3 is TGTGCCAACAGCGGGCGGGTTCTCTATGGCTACACCTTC. It yields the protein CANSGRVLYGYTF.

The chain employs TRBV6-2 or TRBV6-3 and TRBJ2-5; D is tentatively TRBD1 or TRBD2 (5 bases each). The CDR3 spans 13 residues. Germline V CDR1 and CDR2: MNHEY, SVGEGT. Trimming left V 6 bases short and J 14 bases short, with 22 bases between. CDR3 in amino acids: CASSGDVQETHYF. CDR3 sequence (DNA): TGTGCCAGCAGCGGGGACGTACAAGAGACTCATTACTTC.

This chain joins TRBV28 and TRBJ1-4; D gene unclear. V was pared by 7 bases and J by 6 bases, with 12 bases between. The CDR3 sequence is 13 residues long. CDR1 and CDR2 (germline): MDHEN, SYDVKM. DNA of the CDR3: TGTGCCAGCAATACCGGATACGATGAAAAACTGTTTTTT. Translation gives CASNTGYDEKLFF.